This T cell receptor (beta chain) was retrieved from a study of identical twins. TCRdb processed the 5' RACE reads anew with MiXCR; each CDR3 protein has one entry. The sample records 450,000 or so distinct CDR3 sequences, around 18% being singletons. This clonotype was picked up many times. Its antigen is currently unknown. This CDR3 region has 16 residues. CDR1 and CDR2 from the germline V gene are SEHNR and FQNEAQ (reference sequence). V was trimmed by 0 bases and J by 3 bases, leaving 15 bases between them. Findings of the study overall: An excess of low generation probability was shown by twin-shared out-of-frame alpha sequences. Invariant MAIT and iNKT cells may have partly biased zero-insertion analyses. For out-of-frame beta sequences, excess twin sharing was weaker.

The source of this sequence is a man aged 50 to 59 in good health. This rearrangement joins TRBV7-9 to TRBJ2-7; the D gene is possibly TRBD2 (6 bases). The sequenced material came from naive T cells sorted from blood. CDR3 in DNA: TGTGCCAGCAGCTTAGCACGGAGGGCCGCCGACTACGAGCAGTACTTC. It encodes CASSLARRAADYEQYF.